The clone carrying this T cell receptor (beta chain) was detected once. Its antigen remains unknown. The data stem from a study of cytomegalovirus exposure and HLA in healthy donors. Study-wide context: Among the 398 donors who were genotyped, over 70% fell in the genetic ancestry cluster that is associated with self-reported Caucasian donors. Overall study results and limits: The classifier reportedly diagnosed cytomegalovirus status with high sensitivity and specificity. It was likely that a cluster of highly shared sequence variants was a sequencing artifact.

Trimming took 4 bases from V and 5 from J, leaving 16 bases between them. CDR1 SGHRS and CDR2 YFSETQ come from the germline V gene. The CDR3 runs to 14 residues. 60 Vbeta and 13 Jbeta primers were used in PCR. Repertoires were generated with immunoSEQ multiplex PCR, while TCRdb's copy carries only in-frame clones and drops some. The table has around 200,000 clones, 86% seen once. The rearrangement uses TRBV5-1 and TRBJ2-7; a possible D gene is TRBD1 (6 bases). Sequencing was performed on PBMCs. This clonotype was obtained from a woman aged 25 to 45 in good health and CMV-seronegative. In nucleotides, the CDR3 is TGCGCCAGCAGCATGAGCCAGGGGTCGGACGAGCAGTACTTC. This codes for CASSMSQGSDEQYF.